This T cell receptor beta chain was captured by sequencing in a study of cytomegalovirus exposure and HLA in healthy donors. Details on this clone: Its antigen is currently unknown.

Study-level results: A later look showed TCR association rates differing by HLA locus, highest for DRB1 and lowest for HLA-C.

After removal of 1 base from V and 7 bases from J, the junction contained 4 bases not matched to a gene. CDR1 is MNHEY, CDR2 SMNVEV, per germline (reference sequence). The CDR3 spans 13 residues. Use of 60 Vbeta and 13 Jbeta primers characterized the PCR. TCRdb keeps only in-frame clones here, not all; method: immunoSEQ multiplex PCR. The sample lists around 92,000 clones, 80% occurring once. V gene TRBV27 combines with J gene TRBJ2-7, with TRBD2 matching over 7 bases. Sequencing was carried out using PBMCs. The sequence came from a man aged 18 to 35 in good health and CMV-seronegative. CDR3 protein: CASSLLRGNEQYF. The CDR3 nucleotides read TGTGCCAGCAGTTTATTGCGGGGGAATGAGCAGTACTTC.